Listed here are 30 T cell receptor beta chains from one sample, sequenced in a study of CD8+ T cells in alopecia areata. The treatment here: oral pan-JAK inhibitor, 5-10 mg twice daily. RNA extraction was followed by reverse transcription into cDNA, which acted as the sequencing template. The method was immunoSEQ multiplex PCR; TCRdb's version includes in-frame clones alone and lacks a portion of them. The table lists a few hundred thousand clones, 50% to 60% of them singletons. The starting material was CD4+ T cells sorted from blood, obtained at week 4, from a patient treated with tofacitinib. The origin of the receptors is a human donor with alopecia areata.

This clone occurred once. This chain links TRBV7-2 with TRBJ2-1; D call uncertain. CDR3 size: 12 residues. The germline V gene encodes CDR1 SGHTA and CDR2 FQGNSA. Between the trimmed V and J ends, which lost 4 bases and 9 bases, there was a span of 10 bases. The DNA for the CDR3 is TGTGCCAGCAGCTCGCAGATTTCTGAGCAGTTCTTC. Its protein is CASSSQISEQFF. Full variable domain (outside the CDR3, taken from reference TRBV7-2 and TRBJ2-1): GAGVSQSPSNKVTEKGKDVELRCDPISGHTALYWYRQSLGQGLEFLIYFQGNSAPDKSGLPSDRFSAERTGGSVSTLTIQRTQQEDSAVYLCASSSQISEQFFGPGTRLTVL.

Note on this clone: This same CDR3 is encoded by further DNA sequences in the sample. The chain employs TRBV30 and TRBJ1-5, with D maybe TRBD1 (5 bases). The CDR3 spans 13 residues. Trimming left V 1 base short and J 4 bases short, with 8 bases between. Germline CDR1 reads GTSNPN; CDR2 reads SVGIG (reference sequence). Here the CDR3 reads CAWSGGDNQPQHF. As DNA, the CDR3 is TGTGCCTGGAGTGGGGGGGATAATCAGCCCCAGCATTTT.

This chain links TRBV27 with TRBJ2-2; 9 bases are shared with TRBD1. The V gene's germline CDR1 is MNHEY and CDR2 SMNVEV (reference sequence). CDR3 length: 15 residues. Losses at the gene ends were 6 bases for V and 0 bases for J; bases not matched to a gene: 2. This CDR3 reads CASRGQGTNTGELFF. The CDR3 nucleotides read TGTGCCAGCAGAGGACAGGGGACGAACACCGGGGAGCTGTTTTTT.

This clone appeared a few times. This sequence joins TRBV10-3 and TRBJ2-3; weak D call: TRBD2 (6 bases). Trimming took off 7 bases at V and 6 bases at J, with 14 bases between the two ends. Germline V CDR1 and CDR2: ENHRY, SYGVKD. There are 13 residues in the CDR3. CDR3 loop: CAIKFGTFDTQYF. CDR3 nucleotide sequence: TGTGCCATCAAATTCGGGACTTTTGATACGCAGTATTTT.

This clone showed up just a few times. The chain uses TRBV2 and TRBJ1-1, with D hard to call. Germline V gene lookup returns CDR1 SNHLY and CDR2 FYNNEI. The CDR3 loop spans 14 amino acids. The V end lost 4 bases, the J end lost 1 base, and 10 bases lay between the germline ends. CDR3 loop: CASSAALQNTEAFF. The CDR3 nucleotides are TGTGCCAGCAGTGCTGCCCTGCAGAACACTGAAGCTTTCTTT.

This clone was observed a few times. Other DNA sequences from this sample encode an identical CDR3 as well. The chain combines TRBV7-2 with TRBJ2-1, with TRBD2 matching over 11 bases. The CDR3 is 15 residues long. V lost 5 bases, J lost 4 bases, and 4 bases stayed unmatched. The germline CDR1 and CDR2 sequences are SGHTA and FQGNSA. In nucleotides, the CDR3 is TGTGCCAGCAGCGACCGACTAGCGGGGTACAATGAGCAGTTCTTC. This gives the protein CASSDRLAGYNEQFF.

With regard to this clone: Other DNA sequences in the sample encode the same CDR3. This chain links TRBV2 with TRBJ1-5; no definite D call. The germline CDR1 and CDR2 sequences are SNHLY and FYNNEI. The CDR3 loop spans 13 amino acids. V lost 6 bases and J 4 bases, leaving 10 bases between the germline ends. This chain's CDR3 is CASSREGNQPQHF. CDR3 DNA: TGTGCCAGCAGCCGAGAGGGTAATCAGCCCCAGCATTTT.

The chain recombines TRBV9 with TRBJ2-7; no clear D. Germline CDR1 reads SGDLS; CDR2 reads YYNGEE. This CDR3 contains 14 residues. V was shortened by 0 bases and J by 6 bases, with 13 bases between the two germline ends. In nucleotides, the CDR3 is TGTGCCAGCAGCGTAGTAGGGCAGGCGTCCGAGCAGTACTTC. This sequence encodes CASSVVGQASEQYF.

The chain uses TRBV6-5 and TRBJ1-1; 8 bases map to TRBD1. The CDR3 loop spans 15 amino acids. After removal of 6 bases from V and 3 bases from J, the junction contained 9 bases not matched to a gene. Looked up from germline, CDR1 is MNHEY and CDR2 is SVGAGI. The CDR3 coding sequence is TGTGCCAGCAGCCAAGGACAGGGTGAATACACTGAAGCTTTCTTT. Translation gives CASSQGQGEYTEAFF.

The chain couples TRBV29-1 to TRBJ1-4; 9 bases align to TRBD1. V shed 0 bases, J shed 8 bases, and the junction held 7 bases outside the gene matches. Germline lookup yields CDR1 SQVTM and CDR2 ANQGSEA. The CDR3 runs to 15 residues. Here the CDR3 reads CSVEDRTGELEKLFF. DNA of the CDR3: TGCAGCGTTGAAGATAGGACAGGGGAGTTGGAAAAACTGTTTTTT.

The rearrangement links TRBV30 to TRBJ1-5; D possibly corresponds to TRBD1 (5 bases). This CDR3 has 13 amino acids. The V end was cut by 2 bases, the J end by 6 bases, with 11 bases between. Germline V gene sequence: CDR1 GTSNPN, CDR2 SVGIG (reference sequence). This chain's CDR3 is CAWSLGEAQPQHF. The CDR3, as DNA: TGTGCCTGGAGTTTGGGGGAGGCTCAGCCCCAGCATTTT.

The chain joins TRBV4-3 to TRBJ1-6; D gene unclear. The germline V and J ends were trimmed by 1 base and 8 bases, with 9 bases remaining between them. The CDR3 consists of 14 residues. CDR1 and CDR2 (germline): LGHNA, YSLEER. The CDR3 loop is CASSQVRTDSPLHF. CDR3 sequence (DNA): TGCGCCAGCAGCCAAGTTAGAACGGATTCACCCCTCCACTTT.

This chain uses TRBV4-3 with TRBJ1-1, with D uncertain. The CDR3 extends over 15 amino acids. Looked up from germline, CDR1 is LGHNA and CDR2 is YSLEER. The ends were cut back, 0 bases at V and 1 base at J, with 9 bases in the middle. CDR3 coding DNA: TGCGCCAGCAGCCAAGATCTGGGAGCGAACACTGAAGCTTTCTTT. Protein: CASSQDLGANTEAFF.

This clone was detected a few times. The rearrangement links TRBV2 to TRBJ1-5, with D tentatively TRBD1 (6 bases). The V gene's germline CDR1 is SNHLY and CDR2 FYNNEI. V was clipped by 6 bases and J by 6 bases, with 12 bases between them. The CDR3 has 13 residues. The CDR3: CASSDRNRQPQHF. The CDR3 nucleotides read TGTGCCAGCAGCGACAGGAATCGTCAGCCCCAGCATTTT.

This clone was found a few times. The genes are TRBV4-1 and TRBJ1-2; 7 bases agree with TRBD1. Per germline, CDR1 MGHRA and CDR2 YSYEKL. After removal of 2 bases from V and 4 bases from J, the junction contained 7 bases not matched to a gene. This CDR3 comprises 15 residues. CDR3 DNA sequence: TGCGCCAGCAGCCAACTGGGCAGGGGGTCCTATGGCTACACCTTC. It translates to CASSQLGRGSYGYTF.

This sequence joins TRBV15 and TRBJ1-4; D is unresolved. The V gene's germline CDR1 is LNHNV and CDR2 YYDKDF (reference sequence). The CDR3 consists of 14 residues. V was shortened by 1 base and J by 4 bases, with 7 bases between the two germline ends. The CDR3 is CATSRVGSNEKLFF. For the CDR3, the DNA is TGTGCCACCAGCAGAGTGGGCAGTAATGAAAAACTGTTTTTT.

The chain has TRBV7-6 and TRBJ1-4; D call uncertain. The V gene lost 5 bases and the J gene lost 8 bases, with 24 bases spanning the gap. Germline-derived CDR1 and CDR2 are SGHVS and FNYEAQ. The CDR3 sequence is 17 residues long. CDR3 coding DNA: TGTGCCAGCAGCCTCGAACGACCAGATCCTTCCGTGGAAAAACTGTTTTTT. Amino acids: CASSLERPDPSVEKLFF. The full variable domain, completed using reference TRBV7-6 and TRBJ1-4, is GAGVSQSPRYKVTKRGQDVALRCDPISGHVSLYWYRQALGQGPEFLTYFNYEAQQDKSGLPNDRFSAERPEGSISTLTIQRTEQRDSAMYRCASSLERPDPSVEKLFFGSGTQLSVL.

The chain employs TRBV29-1 and TRBJ2-1, with TRBD1 as a possible D gene (5 bases). Germline CDR1 and CDR2: SQVTM and ANQGSEA. This CDR3 has 14 amino acids. Trimming took off 7 bases at V and 5 bases at J, with 18 bases between the two ends. The CDR3 DNA reads as TGCAGCGCCCGGAAAGGGGTGGATAACAATGAGCAGTTCTTC. Protein sequence: CSARKGVDNNEQFF.

V is TRBV29-1 and J is TRBJ2-2; possible D gene TRBD2, 6 bases. From germline, CDR1 is SQVTM and CDR2 ANQGSEA. The CDR3 has 13 amino acids. V lost 7 bases and J lost 1, with 10 bases in between. The CDR3 coding sequence is TGCAGCGCGACGGGACTGAACACCGGGGAGCTGTTTTTT. This translates into CSATGLNTGELFF.

V and J are TRBV5-6 and TRBJ2-6; D is uncertain. The CDR3 consists of 17 residues. Germline V gene sequence: CDR1 SGHDT, CDR2 YYEEEE. Trimming shortened V by 1 base and J by 1 base, and 12 bases separated the two germline ends. The CDR3 DNA follows: TGTGCCAGCAGCTTGTGGGGTCTCCTTTCTGGGGCCAACGTCCTGACTTTC. Translation gives CASSLWGLLSGANVLTF.

The gene calls are TRBV6-5 and TRBJ2-7; TRBD2 matches 8 bases. CDR3 length equals 14 residues. V gave up 7 bases and J gave up 2 bases; unmatched junction bases: 7. CDR1 is MNHEY and CDR2 is SVGAGI in the germline V gene. CDR3 DNA sequence: TGTGCCAGCAAACTCGGACTAGCCGCCTACGAGCAGTACTTC. Residues: CASKLGLAAYEQYF.

Concerning this clone: The sample carries other DNA sequences with the same CDR3. V and J are TRBV30 and TRBJ1-1, with D unresolved. CDR3 length: 12 residues. The germline CDR1 and CDR2 sequences are GTSNPN and SVGIG (reference sequence). The V gene lost 3 bases and the J gene lost 4 bases, with 9 bases spanning the gap. The CDR3 loop is CAWRGTGTEAFF. The CDR3 DNA sequence: TGTGCCTGGAGGGGCACGGGCACTGAAGCTTTCTTT.

The genes are TRBV5-1 and TRBJ2-5; no clear D gene. Germline CDR1 reads SGHRS; CDR2 reads YFSETQ. V lost 3 bases and J lost 5, with 8 bases in between. The CDR3 is 12 residues long. CDR3 sequence (DNA): TGCGCCAGCAGCTGGAATGCGGAGACCCAGTACTTC. Protein product: CASSWNAETQYF.

A few counts support this clone. The rearrangement links TRBV2 to TRBJ2-3; perhaps TRBD2 as D (6 bases). Germline-derived CDR1 and CDR2 are SNHLY and FYNNEI. Trimming took 8 bases from V and 6 from J, leaving 15 bases between them. The CDR3 sequence is 13 residues long. The CDR3 loop reads CASLPGVSDTQYF. As DNA, the CDR3 is TGTGCCAGCCTGCCGGGGGTTTCCGATACGCAGTATTTT.

The chain carries TRBV4-3 and TRBJ2-5; D is possibly TRBD1 or TRBD2 (6 bases each). The CDR3 loop spans 16 amino acids. V gave up 0 bases and J gave up 4 bases, with 15 bases separating them. CDR1 and CDR2 from the germline V gene are LGHNA and YSLEER. The CDR3 DNA sequence: TGCGCCAGCAGCCAAGAGCCGGGGGCTAAGCGAGAGACCCAGTACTTC. Translated: CASSQEPGAKRETQYF.

The V call is TRBV2, the J call TRBJ2-5, with D perhaps matching TRBD1 or TRBD2 (6 bases each). The CDR3 contains 15 residues. Germline V gives CDR1 SNHLY, CDR2 FYNNEI. Trimming took 1 base from V and 7 from J, leaving 16 bases between them. This CDR3 is CASSEGTGGRVTQYF. CDR3 bases: TGTGCCAGCAGTGAAGGCACCGGGGGCAGGGTGACCCAGTACTTC.

This clone was observed a few times. This rearrangement joins TRBV11-2 to TRBJ2-2, with D uncertain. The CDR3 runs 12 residues. V lost 3 bases to trimming and J lost 5 bases, with 4 bases between them. Germline CDR1 reads SGHAT; CDR2 reads FQNNGV. DNA for the CDR3: TGTGCCAGCAGCTTTGGGACCGGGGAGCTGTTTTTT. This gives the protein CASSFGTGELFF.

This chain links TRBV7-2 with TRBJ2-7, with a weak D call TRBD1 (6 bases). The germline CDR1 and CDR2 sequences are SGHTA and FQGNSA. Deletions cut 0 bases from V and 6 bases from J, with 9 bases between. The CDR3 covers 13 residues. The CDR3 here is CASSLAQGGEQYF. CDR3 DNA sequence: TGTGCCAGCAGCTTAGCACAGGGCGGCGAGCAGTACTTC.

A remark on this clone: Within the sample, other DNA sequences also encode this same CDR3. The rearrangement links TRBV5-1 to TRBJ1-5; tentative D call: TRBD1 (5 bases). Trimming cost V 5 bases and J 7 bases, with 16 bases left between them. Germline loops: CDR1 SGHRS, CDR2 YFSETQ. The CDR3 spans 14 residues. The CDR3 protein is CASSTGTGGQPQHF. CDR3 sequence (DNA): TGCGCCAGCAGTACCGGGACCGGAGGGCAGCCCCAGCATTTT.

This clone was observed a few times. Different DNA sequences within this sample yield the same CDR3. This chain links TRBV30 with TRBJ2-7, with TRBD1 identical over 9 bases. The CDR3 contains 13 residues. Trimming took 3 bases from V and 6 from J; bases not matched to a gene: 6. Germline V gives CDR1 GTSNPN, CDR2 SVGIG (reference sequence). The CDR3 region has the DNA TGTGCCTGGAGGGACAGGGGAGACTCCGAGCAGTACTTC. This gives the protein CAWRDRGDSEQYF.